This T cell receptor (beta chain) was identified in a study of blood T cell repertoires in COVID-19. Turning to the study itself: Collection of acute and convalescent COVID-19 samples took place in the United States, Italy and Spain.

Sequencing was performed with immunoSEQ multiplex PCR; in TCRdb, only in-frame clones are kept and a portion is missing. The table records approximately 280,000 clones, 75% to 90% of them present only once. The CDR3 extends over 14 amino acids. Germline V lookup: CDR1 MNHEY, CDR2 SVGAGI. Trimming cost V 7 bases and J 5 bases; bases outside gene matches: 7. Sequences were obtained from peripheral blood. The V and J genes are TRBV6-5 and TRBJ2-2, with 7 bases matching TRBD1. The receptor's source is a woman in her sixties or seventies with acute or convalescent COVID-19. CDR3 sequence (DNA): TGTGCCAGCATCGGACAGGTTAGGACCGGGGAGCTGTTTTTT. It encodes CASIGQVRTGELFF.